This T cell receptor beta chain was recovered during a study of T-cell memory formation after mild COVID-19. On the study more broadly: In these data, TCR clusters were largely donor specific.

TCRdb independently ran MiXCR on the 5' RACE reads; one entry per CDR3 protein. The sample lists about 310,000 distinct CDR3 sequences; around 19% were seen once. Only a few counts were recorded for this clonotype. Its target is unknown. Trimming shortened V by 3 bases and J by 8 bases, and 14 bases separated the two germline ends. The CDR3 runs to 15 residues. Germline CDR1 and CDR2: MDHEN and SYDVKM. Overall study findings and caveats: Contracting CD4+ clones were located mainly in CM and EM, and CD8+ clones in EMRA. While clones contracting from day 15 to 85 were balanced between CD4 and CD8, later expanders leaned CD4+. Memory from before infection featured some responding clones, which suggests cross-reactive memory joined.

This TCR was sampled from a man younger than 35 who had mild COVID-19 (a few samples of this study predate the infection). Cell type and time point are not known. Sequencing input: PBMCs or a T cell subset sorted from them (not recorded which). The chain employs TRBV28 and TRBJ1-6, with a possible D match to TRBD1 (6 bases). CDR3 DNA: TGTGCCAGCAGTTTGCAGGGGCCCCGGCATTCACCCCTCCACTTT. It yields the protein CASSLQGPRHSPLHF.